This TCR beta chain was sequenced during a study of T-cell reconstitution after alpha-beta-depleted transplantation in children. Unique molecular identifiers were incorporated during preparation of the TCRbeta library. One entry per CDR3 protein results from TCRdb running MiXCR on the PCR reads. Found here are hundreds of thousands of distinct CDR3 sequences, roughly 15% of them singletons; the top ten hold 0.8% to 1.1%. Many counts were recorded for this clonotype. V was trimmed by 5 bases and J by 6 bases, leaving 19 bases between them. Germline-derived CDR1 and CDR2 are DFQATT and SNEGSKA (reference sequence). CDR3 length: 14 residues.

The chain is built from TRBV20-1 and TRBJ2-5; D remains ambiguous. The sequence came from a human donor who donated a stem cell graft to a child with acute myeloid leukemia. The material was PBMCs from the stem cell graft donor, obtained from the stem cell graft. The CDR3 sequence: CSALGQHIQQTQYF. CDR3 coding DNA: TGCAGTGCTTTGGGCCAGCACATTCAACAGACCCAGTACTTC.